A selection of T cell receptor beta chains follows, all from one sample in a study of shared clonotypes between healthy human individuals. The assay was immunoSEQ multiplex PCR, and TCRdb's table has in-frame clones only and misses some. The data show 2 million to 2.5 million clones, about 94% seen once. The sequencing input was naive CD4+ T cells sorted from blood. These receptors all stem from a man aged 18 to 30 in good health. Each CDR3 is given with its conserved first and last residue. Fields, in order: D gene, J gene, V gene, clone size, CDR3 length, CDR3 protein, CDR3 DNA. The D gene is left open where the match is weak. Clone size is given for some rows only: seen once, a few or many times, or a class if the clone is expanded.

d_gene: NA
j_gene: TRBJ1-3
v_gene: TRBV29-1
abundance: NA
len: 14
CDR3aa: CSVETDQAGNTIYF
CDR3nt: TGCAGCGTTGAAACTGACCAGGCTGGAAACACCATATATTTT

d_gene: NA
j_gene: TRBJ1-4
v_gene: TRBV7-9
abundance: NA
len: 13
CDR3aa: CASSQTQGEKLFF
CDR3nt: TGTGCCAGCAGCCAAACTCAGGGTGAAAAACTGTTTTTT

d_gene: NA
j_gene: TRBJ2-7
v_gene: TRBV18
abundance: NA
len: 13
CDR3aa: CASSPHSPYEQYF
CDR3nt: TGTGCCAGCTCACCTCACAGTCCCTACGAGCAGTACTTC

d_gene: NA
j_gene: TRBJ1-2
v_gene: TRBV28
abundance: NA
len: 14
CDR3aa: CASGPGSANYGYTF
CDR3nt: TGTGCCAGCGGCCCAGGCAGTGCTAACTATGGCTACACCTTC

d_gene: TRBD2
j_gene: TRBJ2-1
v_gene: TRBV7-9
abundance: NA
len: 18
CDR3aa: CASSLEGASGSVLNEQFF
CDR3nt: TGTGCCAGCAGCTTAGAGGGGGCTAGCGGGAGTGTTTTGAATGAGCAGTTCTTC

d_gene: NA
j_gene: TRBJ2-5
v_gene: TRBV7-2
abundance: NA
len: 16
CDR3aa: CASSLKGSLGSVAQYF
CDR3nt: TGTGCCAGCAGCTTAAAGGGGAGTCTGGGAAGCGTAGCCCAGTACTTC

d_gene: NA
j_gene: TRBJ2-7
v_gene: TRBV27
abundance: NA
len: 15
CDR3aa: CASSLGRGGGYEQYF
CDR3nt: TGTGCCAGCAGTTTGGGGCGGGGAGGGGGCTACGAGCAGTACTTC

d_gene: NA
j_gene: TRBJ1-1
v_gene: TRBV12-5
abundance: NA
len: 14
CDR3aa: CASGPPGTYTEAFF
CDR3nt: TGTGCTAGTGGTCCCCCGGGGACTTACACTGAAGCTTTCTTT

d_gene: NA
j_gene: TRBJ1-2
v_gene: TRBV10-3
abundance: NA
len: 14
CDR3aa: CAINHRSSNYGYTF
CDR3nt: TGTGCCATCAACCATCGATCCTCTAACTATGGCTACACCTTC

d_gene: NA
j_gene: TRBJ1-1
v_gene: TRBV2
abundance: NA
len: 14
CDR3aa: CASSDTGRNTEAFF
CDR3nt: TGTGCCAGCAGCGATACAGGGCGGAACACTGAAGCTTTCTTT

d_gene: NA
j_gene: TRBJ2-3
v_gene: TRBV7-8
abundance: once
len: 16
CDR3aa: CASSLVGGRGTDTQYF
CDR3nt: TGTGCCAGCAGCTTAGTTGGGGGGCGCGGCACAGATACGCAGTATTTT

d_gene: TRBD2
j_gene: TRBJ2-3
v_gene: TRBV28
abundance: NA
len: 14
CDR3aa: CASSSGGGQDTQYF
CDR3nt: TGTGCCAGCAGTTCGGGGGGGGGCCAAGATACGCAGTATTTT

d_gene: TRBD1
j_gene: TRBJ1-6
v_gene: TRBV5-4
abundance: NA
len: 14
CDR3aa: CASSPDRDNSPLHF
CDR3nt: TGTGCCAGCAGCCCTGACAGGGACAATTCACCCCTCCACTTT

d_gene: NA
j_gene: TRBJ2-7
v_gene: TRBV10-3
abundance: NA
len: 12
CDR3aa: CAISEDGYEQYF
CDR3nt: TGTGCCATCAGTGAGGACGGATACGAGCAGTACTTC

d_gene: NA
j_gene: TRBJ2-7
v_gene: TRBV6-5
abundance: NA
len: 15
CDR3aa: CASSYGYGSSYEQYF
CDR3nt: TGTGCCAGCAGTTATGGCTACGGGAGCTCCTACGAGCAGTACTTC

d_gene: NA
j_gene: TRBJ2-7
v_gene: TRBV20-1
abundance: NA
len: 11
CDR3aa: CSARDDRLQYF
CDR3nt: TGCAGTGCTAGAGATGACAGGCTCCAGTACTTC

d_gene: TRBD1
j_gene: TRBJ2-3
v_gene: TRBV5-1
abundance: NA
len: 16
CDR3aa: CASSNPGQGAADTQYF
CDR3nt: TGCGCCAGCAGCAATCCGGGACAGGGGGCGGCAGATACGCAGTATTTT

d_gene: NA
j_gene: TRBJ1-6
v_gene: TRBV14
abundance: NA
len: 15
CDR3aa: CASSRLTTVNSPLHF
CDR3nt: TGTGCCAGCAGTAGACTCACCACAGTCAATTCACCCCTCCACTTT

d_gene: NA
j_gene: TRBJ2-5
v_gene: TRBV5-4
abundance: NA
len: 15
CDR3aa: CASRGIGAGRETQYF
CDR3nt: TGTGCCAGCAGGGGGATCGGGGCGGGACGCGAGACCCAGTACTTC

d_gene: NA
j_gene: TRBJ2-7
v_gene: TRBV5-1
abundance: NA
len: 15
CDR3aa: CASSPEGAVAYEQYF
CDR3nt: TGCGCCAGCAGCCCGGAAGGGGCGGTCGCCTACGAGCAGTACTTC

d_gene: TRBD1
j_gene: TRBJ2-5
v_gene: TRBV6-5
abundance: once
len: 15
CDR3aa: CASSPRQGAGETQYF
CDR3nt: TGTGCCAGCAGTCCGAGACAGGGGGCCGGGGAGACCCAGTACTTC

d_gene: NA
j_gene: TRBJ2-4
v_gene: TRBV29-1
abundance: NA
len: 15
CDR3aa: CSVGASGIAKNIQYF
CDR3nt: TGCAGCGTTGGGGCCTCCGGGATAGCCAAAAACATTCAGTACTTC

d_gene: TRBD1
j_gene: TRBJ2-7
v_gene: TRBV2
abundance: NA
len: 13
CDR3aa: CASRTGKTYEQYF
CDR3nt: TGTGCCAGCCGGACAGGAAAGACCTACGAGCAGTACTTC

d_gene: NA
j_gene: TRBJ2-7
v_gene: TRBV5-6
abundance: NA
len: 13
CDR3aa: CASSFYDSYEQYF
CDR3nt: TGTGCCAGCAGCTTCTACGACAGCTACGAGCAGTACTTC

d_gene: NA
j_gene: TRBJ1-2
v_gene: TRBV6-1
abundance: once
len: 15
CDR3aa: CASKFGVELNYGYTF
CDR3nt: TGTGCCAGCAAATTCGGGGTAGAGTTGAACTATGGCTACACCTTC

d_gene: NA
j_gene: TRBJ2-3
v_gene: TRBV18
abundance: NA
len: 15
CDR3aa: CASSPPGRTTDTQYF
CDR3nt: TGTGCCAGCTCACCACCAGGCAGGACCACAGATACGCAGTATTTT

d_gene: TRBD2
j_gene: TRBJ2-5
v_gene: TRBV11-2
abundance: NA
len: 15
CDR3aa: CASSQVAGTQETQYF
CDR3nt: TGTGCCAGCAGCCAGGTAGCGGGAACCCAAGAGACCCAGTACTTC

d_gene: NA
j_gene: TRBJ2-2
v_gene: TRBV7-2
abundance: NA
len: 15
CDR3aa: CASSSPNGGTGELFF
CDR3nt: TGTGCCAGCAGCTCCCCAAATGGGGGCACCGGGGAGCTGTTTTTT

d_gene: TRBD1
j_gene: TRBJ2-5
v_gene: TRBV5-1
abundance: NA
len: 15
CDR3aa: CASSPKGTGGETQYF
CDR3nt: TGCGCCAGCAGCCCGAAGGGTACAGGGGGGGAGACCCAGTACTTC

d_gene: TRBD2
j_gene: TRBJ2-7
v_gene: TRBV9
abundance: NA
len: 15
CDR3aa: CASSVLGLAGHEQYF
CDR3nt: TGTGCCAGCAGCGTACTAGGACTAGCGGGACACGAGCAGTACTTC

d_gene: NA
j_gene: TRBJ2-3
v_gene: TRBV30
abundance: once
len: 13
CDR3aa: CAWSGPETSTQYF
CDR3nt: TGTGCCTGGAGCGGACCCGAGACTAGTACGCAGTATTTT

d_gene: NA
j_gene: TRBJ2-5
v_gene: TRBV20-1
abundance: NA
len: 11
CDR3aa: CSAPRGETQYF
CDR3nt: TGCAGTGCTCCTCGGGGAGAGACCCAGTACTTC

d_gene: NA
j_gene: TRBJ1-5
v_gene: TRBV5-6
abundance: NA
len: 16
CDR3aa: CASSLGAGYSNQPQHF
CDR3nt: TGTGCCAGCAGCTTGGGGGCAGGGTATAGCAATCAGCCCCAGCATTTT

d_gene: NA
j_gene: TRBJ2-3
v_gene: TRBV30
abundance: NA
len: 13
CDR3aa: CAWSQRGADTQYF
CDR3nt: TGTGCCTGGAGCCAGAGGGGGGCAGATACGCAGTATTTT

d_gene: TRBD1
j_gene: TRBJ1-5
v_gene: TRBV6-5
abundance: NA
len: 14
CDR3aa: CASSYGTGNQPQHF
CDR3nt: TGTGCCAGCAGTTACGGGACAGGCAATCAGCCCCAGCATTTT

d_gene: TRBD1
j_gene: TRBJ1-4
v_gene: TRBV7-9
abundance: NA
len: 14
CDR3aa: CASTQDRGLEKLFF
CDR3nt: TGTGCCAGCACCCAGGACAGGGGGCTTGAAAAACTGTTTTTT

d_gene: TRBD2
j_gene: TRBJ2-7
v_gene: TRBV29-1
abundance: once
len: 11
CDR3aa: CSVRREGEQYF
CDR3nt: TGCAGCGTTCGGCGGGAGGGCGAGCAGTACTTC

d_gene: NA
j_gene: TRBJ1-2
v_gene: TRBV6-5
abundance: NA
len: 14
CDR3aa: CASSSTGTRFGYTF
CDR3nt: TGTGCCAGCAGCTCCACCGGGACACGGTTTGGCTACACCTTC

d_gene: NA
j_gene: TRBJ2-7
v_gene: TRBV19
abundance: NA
len: 15
CDR3aa: CASSIDLRSSNEQYF
CDR3nt: TGTGCCAGTAGTATAGATCTAAGAAGTAGCAACGAGCAGTACTTC

d_gene: NA
j_gene: TRBJ2-5
v_gene: TRBV15
abundance: NA
len: 15
CDR3aa: CATSRDMSRQETQYF
CDR3nt: TGTGCCACCAGCAGAGATATGTCACGCCAAGAGACCCAGTACTTC

d_gene: NA
j_gene: TRBJ1-2
v_gene: TRBV6-4
abundance: NA
len: 13
CDR3aa: CASSGRSPYGYTF
CDR3nt: TGTGCCAGCAGTGGTAGGAGCCCCTATGGCTACACCTTC

d_gene: TRBD1
j_gene: TRBJ1-5
v_gene: TRBV4-2
abundance: NA
len: 16
CDR3aa: CASSYGQGKGDQPQHF
CDR3nt: TGTGCCAGCAGCTATGGACAGGGTAAAGGAGATCAGCCCCAGCATTTT

d_gene: TRBD1
j_gene: TRBJ2-7
v_gene: TRBV29-1
abundance: NA
len: 12
CDR3aa: CSAGQGAYEQYF
CDR3nt: TGCAGCGCAGGACAGGGGGCCTACGAGCAGTACTTC

d_gene: NA
j_gene: TRBJ1-1
v_gene: TRBV6-5
abundance: NA
len: 15
CDR3aa: CASSSPRIVGTEAFF
CDR3nt: TGTGCCAGCAGTTCCCCCCGCATAGTAGGGACTGAAGCTTTCTTT

d_gene: NA
j_gene: TRBJ2-7
v_gene: TRBV5-6
abundance: NA
len: 12
CDR3aa: CASSWTAGEQYF
CDR3nt: TGTGCCAGCAGCTGGACGGCCGGGGAGCAGTACTTC

d_gene: TRBD2
j_gene: TRBJ2-1
v_gene: TRBV6-1
abundance: NA
len: 15
CDR3aa: CASRTAERGVNEQFF
CDR3nt: TGTGCCAGCAGGACCGCGGAGCGGGGGGTCAATGAGCAGTTCTTC